The 8 T cell receptor beta chains below come from one sample, sequenced in a study of blood T cell repertoires in COVID-19 (dated by TCRdb to 2020 to 2022). Library preparation used the immunoSEQ multiplex PCR assay. The source is immuneACCESS, and TCRdb retained only in-frame sequences with V and J called. Part of the clones is not carried over; for the studies checked, unresolved V genes explain less than half of this, and the remainder is unexplained. Counted in this sample were about 110,000 clones; 70% to 80% of them appeared once. The ten biggest clones cover under 25% of the sample. The sequenced sample was peripheral blood. The receptors derive from a man aged 70 or older with active or convalescent COVID-19.

This chain joins TRBV19 and TRBJ1-1, with D possibly matching TRBD1 (5 bases). V lost 6 bases, J lost 1 base, and 18 bases lay in between. Germline assignment: CDR1 LNHDA and CDR2 SQIVND (reference sequence). The CDR3 sequence is 16 residues long. For the CDR3, the DNA is TGTGCCAGTAGATTCATTTCCGGGACTCCGAACACTGAAGCTTTCTTT. Translation: CASRFISGTPNTEAFF.

V gene TRBV6-5 combines with J gene TRBJ1-2, with TRBD1 matching over 8 bases. This CDR3 is built from 14 residues. CDR1 and CDR2 (germline): MNHEY, SVGAGI. V lost 7 bases and J lost 7; bases outside the gene matches: 11. This chain's CDR3 is CASTRRQGSRGYTF. The CDR3 DNA sequence: TGTGCCAGCACCCGCAGACAGGGGAGCCGTGGCTACACCTTC.

This chain uses TRBV12-3 or TRBV12-4 with TRBJ1-3; D remains unclear. There are 13 residues in the CDR3. The V and J ends lost 9 bases and 1 base respectively, with 10 bases between them. In DNA, the CDR3 is TGTGCCAGTCTATTCTCATCTGGAAACACCATATATTTT. Its translation is CASLFSSGNTIYF.

This chain uses TRBV20-1 with TRBJ2-7; D ambiguous. V lost 7 bases and J 2 bases, leaving 9 bases between the germline ends. The CDR3 sequence is 11 residues long. Germline V gene data show CDR1 as DFQATT and CDR2 as SNEGSKA (reference sequence). The CDR3 coding sequence is TGCAGTGTGGAAGCGCCCTACGAGCAGTACTTC. Translated: CSVEAPYEQYF.

The V call is TRBV3-1 (or the pseudogene TRBV3-2), the J call TRBJ2-3, with 11 bases matching TRBD2. The V gene's germline CDR1 is LGHDT and CDR2 YNNKEL (reference sequence). The CDR3 is made up of 14 amino acids. V lost 3 bases to trimming and J lost 6 bases; unmatched junction nucleotides: 2. The CDR3 bases are TGTGCCAGCAGCCATAGCGGGGGGGCGGATACGCAGTATTTT. Translating gives CASSHSGGADTQYF.

The chain couples TRBV2 to TRBJ1-2, with 8 bases fitting TRBD1. The CDR3 runs 16 residues. Germline trimming cut 2 bases from V and 6 bases from J; bases unmatched to any gene: 11. Germline V CDR1 and CDR2: SNHLY, FYNNEI. CDR3 coding DNA: TGTGCCAGCAGTGAACAGGGTACCCAGGGGGCTGATGGCTACACCTTC. Amino acids: CASSEQGTQGADGYTF.

V usage is TRBV7-8 and J usage is TRBJ1-2; 10 bases line up with TRBD1. With 5 bases clipped from V and 4 bases from J, the junction kept 7 bases outside the gene matches. This CDR3 comprises 15 residues. Germline V gene sequence: CDR1 SGHVS, CDR2 FQNEAQ. The CDR3 loop reads CASSPLTGGPYGYTF. The CDR3 DNA sequence: TGTGCCAGCAGCCCCCTGACAGGGGGCCCCTATGGCTACACCTTC.

J is TRBJ1-2 and V is TRBV28; D is ambiguous. The CDR3 length is 16 residues. Germline V gene sequence: CDR1 MDHEN, CDR2 SYDVKM. Trimming removed 4 bases at V and 2 bases at J, with 17 bases between. The CDR3 region is CASSSPGREGNYGYTF. CDR3 DNA sequence: TGTGCCAGCAGTTCCCCGGGGAGGGAAGGGAACTATGGCTACACCTTC.